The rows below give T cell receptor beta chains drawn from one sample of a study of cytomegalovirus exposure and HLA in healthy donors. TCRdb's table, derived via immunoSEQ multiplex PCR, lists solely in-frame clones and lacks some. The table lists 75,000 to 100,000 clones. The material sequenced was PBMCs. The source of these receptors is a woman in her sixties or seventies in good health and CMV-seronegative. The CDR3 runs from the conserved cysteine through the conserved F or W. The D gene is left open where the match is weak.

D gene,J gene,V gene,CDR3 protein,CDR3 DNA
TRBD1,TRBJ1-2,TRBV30,CAWSPTGFNGYTF,TGTGCCTGGAGCCCGACAGGGTTCAATGGCTACACCTTC
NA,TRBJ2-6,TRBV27,CASSPTARVFGANVLTF,TGTGCCAGCAGTCCAACCGCACGGGTTTTTGGGGCCAACGTCCTGACTTTC
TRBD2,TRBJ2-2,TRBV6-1,CASSESGGGWASNTGELFF,TGTGCCAGCAGTGAATCGGGAGGCGGGTGGGCCTCCAACACCGGGGAGCTGTTTTTT
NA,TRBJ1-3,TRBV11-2,CASSPRGNTIYF,TGTGCCAGCAGCCCCCGCGGGAACACCATATATTTT
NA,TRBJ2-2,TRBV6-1,CASSQRTDSAGELFF,TGTGCCAGCTCTCAGCGGACAGACTCGGCCGGGGAGCTGTTTTTT
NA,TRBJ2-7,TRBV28,CASSLSVALNEQYF,TGTGCCAGCAGTTTATCGGTCGCCCTGAACGAGCAGTACTTC
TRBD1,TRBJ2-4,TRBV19,CASSTTGQALAKNIQYF,TGTGCCAGTAGTACAACTGGACAGGCCCTAGCCAAAAACATTCAGTACTTC
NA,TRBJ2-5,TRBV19,CASSSQGEETQYF,TGTGCCAGTAGTAGCCAGGGCGAAGAGACCCAGTACTTC
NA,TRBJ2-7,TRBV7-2,CASSLDRGSGTFSYEQYF,TGTGCCAGCAGCTTGGACCGGGGGTCGGGGACTTTCTCCTACGAGCAGTACTTC
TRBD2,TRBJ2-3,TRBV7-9,CASSSGGTDTQYF,TGTGCCAGCAGCAGCGGGGGCACAGATACGCAGTATTTT
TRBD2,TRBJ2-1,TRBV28,CASRAGSSVYNEQFF,TGTGCCAGCAGAGCGGGGAGTAGCGTATACAATGAGCAGTTCTTC
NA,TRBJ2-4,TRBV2,CASSDQRIGIQYF,TGTGCCAGCAGTGACCAGCGGATTGGCATTCAGTACTTC
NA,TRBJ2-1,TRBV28,CASSSPNRNNEQFF,TGTGCCAGCAGTTCCCCTAACAGGAACAATGAGCAGTTCTTC
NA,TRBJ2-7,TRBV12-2,CASRLDGRGAYEQYF,TGTGCAAGTCGCTTAGACGGACGGGGGGCCTACGAGCAGTACTTC
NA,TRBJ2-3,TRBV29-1,CSVAHSSSTDTQYF,TGCAGCGTTGCTCACAGCTCTAGCACAGATACGCAGTATTTT
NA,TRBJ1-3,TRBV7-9,CASSTTGWGNTIYF,TGTGCCAGCAGCACGACCGGGTGGGGAAACACCATATATTTT
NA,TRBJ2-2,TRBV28,CASSLVRGNSGELFF,TGTGCCAGCAGTTTGGTCCGGGGGAATTCCGGGGAGCTGTTTTTT
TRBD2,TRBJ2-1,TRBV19,CASSYSLAGAYNEQFF,TGTGCCAGTAGTTATTCACTAGCGGGGGCCTACAATGAGCAGTTCTTC
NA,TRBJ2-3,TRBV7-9,CASSAPGIFTDTQYF,TGTGCCAGCAGCGCCCCGGGAATTTTCACAGATACGCAGTATTTT
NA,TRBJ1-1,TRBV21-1,CASSTGDSEAFF,TGTGCCAGCAGCACTGGGGACAGTGAAGCTTTCTTT
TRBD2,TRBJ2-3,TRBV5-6,CASSLAGLASTDTQYF,TGTGCCAGCAGCTTGGCCGGACTAGCTAGCACAGATACGCAGTATTTT
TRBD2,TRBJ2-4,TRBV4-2,CASSQDLTSGNLGSAKNIQYF,TGTGCCAGCAGCCAAGATCTGACTAGCGGAAATCTGGGCTCAGCCAAAAACATTCAGTACTTC
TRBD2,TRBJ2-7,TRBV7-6,CASSLERTRSHEQYF,TGTGCCAGCAGCTTAGAAAGGACTAGGTCTCACGAGCAGTACTTC
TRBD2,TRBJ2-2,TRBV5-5,CASSSPSGGNTGELFF,TGTGCCAGCAGCTCCCCTAGCGGGGGGAACACCGGGGAGCTGTTTTTT
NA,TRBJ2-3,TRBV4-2,CASSQDPSGGGDTQYF,TGTGCCAGCAGCCAAGATCCTAGCGGAGGGGGGGATACGCAGTATTTT
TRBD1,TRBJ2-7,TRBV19,CASASGTGGYEQYF,TGTGCCAGTGCTTCTGGGACAGGGGGCTACGAGCAGTACTTC
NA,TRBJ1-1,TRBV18,CASSPLLSEAFF,TGTGCCAGCTCACCCCTTTTGTCTGAAGCTTTCTTT
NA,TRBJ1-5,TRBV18,CASSPRPLANQPQHF,TGTGCCAGCTCACCAAGGCCCCTAGCCAATCAGCCCCAGCATTTT
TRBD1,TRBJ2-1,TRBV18,CASSQGAGEQFF,TGTGCCAGCTCACAGGGGGCTGGTGAGCAGTTCTTC
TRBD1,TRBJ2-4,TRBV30,CAWSVNRDRGREGNIQYF,TGTGCCTGGAGTGTCAACCGGGACAGGGGGCGCGAGGGAAACATTCAGTACTTC
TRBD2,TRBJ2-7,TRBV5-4,CASSFAGAVAYEQYF,TGTGCCAGCAGCTTTGCGGGAGCAGTTGCTTACGAGCAGTACTTC
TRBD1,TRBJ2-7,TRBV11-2,CASSLLGTGFYEQYF,TGTGCCAGCAGCTTACTCGGGACAGGGTTCTACGAGCAGTACTTC
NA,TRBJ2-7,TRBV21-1,CASSPIAGLSYEQYF,TGTGCCAGCAGCCCCATAGCGGGCCTATCCTACGAGCAGTACTTC
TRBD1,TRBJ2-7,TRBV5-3,CARSVGQDHEQYF,TGTGCCAGAAGCGTGGGACAGGATCACGAGCAGTACTTC
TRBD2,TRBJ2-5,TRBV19,CASSTGRTSGETETQYF,TGTGCCAGTAGCACTGGTCGGACTAGCGGGGAGACAGAGACCCAGTACTTC
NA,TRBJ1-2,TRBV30,CAWSILVRSYGYTF,TGTGCCTGGAGTATTCTAGTCAGAAGCTATGGCTACACCTTC
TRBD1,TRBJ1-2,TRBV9,CASSVGVSGGIEGYTF,TGTGCCAGCAGCGTAGGAGTCTCAGGGGGCATAGAAGGCTACACCTTC
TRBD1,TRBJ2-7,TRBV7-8,CASSLVRQGVHEQYF,TGTGCCAGCAGCTTAGTAAGACAGGGGGTCCACGAGCAGTACTTC
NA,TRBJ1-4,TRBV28,CASSLQAWEKLFF,TGTGCCAGCAGTTTACAGGCGTGGGAAAAACTGTTTTTT
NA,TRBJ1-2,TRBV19,CASSMPSPGEYGYTF,TGTGCCAGTAGTATGCCCTCCCCCGGGGAATATGGCTACACCTTC
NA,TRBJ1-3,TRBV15,CATSRDRGSGNTIYF,TGTGCCACCAGCAGAGACCGGGGGTCTGGAAACACCATATATTTT
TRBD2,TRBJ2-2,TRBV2,CASNERENTGELFF,TGTGCCAGCAACGAGCGGGAGAACACCGGGGAGCTGTTTTTT